Below, 25 T cell receptor beta chains from the same sample are listed, as sequenced in a study of Ad26.COV2.S vaccination and SARS-CoV-2 variants (dated by TCRdb to the early 2020s). This specimen's time point label, interpreted: individuals recovered from natural SARS-CoV-2 infection. To prepare the library, the immunoSEQ multiplex PCR assay was applied. Drawn from immuneACCESS, this table holds only the in-frame rearrangements with V and J called that TCRdb kept. Clones are partly lost; checked studies trace under half to an unresolved V gene and leave the rest unexplained. The sample table records around 100,000 clones; about 78% of these occur just once. Of the sample, around a sixth falls within the top ten clones. Source: peripheral blood, taken after recovery from COVID-19. All receptors come from a human donor who had recovered from COVID-19.

In its sample, this clone was seen a few times. The chain recombines TRBV2 with TRBJ2-1; unclear D gene. This CDR3 spans 16 amino acids. CDR1 is SNHLY and CDR2 is FYNNEI in the germline V gene. Trimming removed 3 bases at V and 0 bases at J, with 12 bases between. CDR3 protein: CASSDVTQSSYNEQFF. For the CDR3, the DNA is TGTGCCAGCAGTGATGTGACGCAGAGCTCCTACAATGAGCAGTTCTTC.

J is TRBJ2-2 and V is TRBV7-2; D may match TRBD1 or TRBD2 (6 bases each). The CDR3 is 12 residues long. Germline CDR1 is SGHTA and CDR2 is FQGNSA. With 6 bases removed from V and 8 bases from J, the gap between germline ends came to 10 bases. CDR3 sequence reads: CASRGGSGELFF. The CDR3 nucleotides read TGTGCCAGCAGAGGGGGGTCGGGGGAGCTGTTTTTT.

This chain links TRBV5-1 with TRBJ2-7, with D tentatively TRBD1 (6 bases). CDR3 length: 15 amino acids. With 2 bases removed from V and 3 bases from J, the gap between germline ends came to 15 bases. Germline CDR1 reads SGHRS; CDR2 reads YFSETQ. CDR3 residues: CASSFWDTGDYEQYF. In DNA form, the CDR3 reads TGCGCCAGCAGCTTTTGGGACACTGGGGACTACGAGCAGTACTTC.

This clone was observed many times. The V call is TRBV3-1 (or the pseudogene TRBV3-2), the J call TRBJ2-7, with 9 positions matching TRBD1. After removal of 3 bases from V and 3 bases from J, the junction contained 9 bases not matched to a gene. From germline, CDR1 is LGHDT and CDR2 YNNKEL (reference sequence). CDR3 length: 16 residues. CDR3 nucleotides: TGTGCCAGCAGCCACCGGGGACAGGGAAAGGACTACGAGCAGTACTTC. It encodes CASSHRGQGKDYEQYF.

This rearrangement joins TRBV11-2 to TRBJ2-7; the D is unclear. The CDR3 consists of 14 residues. Germline values: CDR1 SGHAT, CDR2 FQNNGV. V lost 7 bases and J 7 bases, leaving 20 bases between the germline ends. The CDR3, as DNA: TGTGCCAGCATCCCGGGCCATTTTCTGGGGGAGCAGTACTTC. Its protein is CASIPGHFLGEQYF.

This clone turned up a few times. The rearrangement uses TRBV2 and TRBJ1-1; a possible D gene is TRBD1 (6 bases). CDR3 length: 16 residues. In germline, CDR1 is SNHLY, CDR2 FYNNEI. Trimming cost V 6 bases and J 2 bases, with 19 bases left between them. The CDR3 sequence: CASSPKPGQLNTEAFF. CDR3 coding DNA: TGTGCCAGCAGCCCAAAACCGGGACAACTAAACACTGAAGCTTTCTTT.

V is TRBV30 and J is TRBJ2-3; D is ambiguous. V lost 2 bases to trimming and J lost 4 bases, with 10 bases between them. The CDR3 spans 13 residues. Germline V gene data show CDR1 as GTSNPN and CDR2 as SVGIG (reference sequence). The CDR3 loop reads CAWSFPGSDTQYF. In nucleotides, the CDR3 is TGTGCCTGGAGTTTTCCAGGTTCAGATACGCAGTATTTT.

This clone was recorded only once. J is TRBJ1-6 and V is TRBV5-4; 8 nucleotides line up with TRBD1. CDR1 SGHNT and CDR2 YYREEE come from the germline V gene (reference sequence). The CDR3 contains 14 residues. V trimming: 5 bases; J trimming: 10 bases; junction bases outside the gene matches: 8. Here the CDR3 DNA reads TGTGCCAGCAGACCGGACAGGGACGGATCACCCCTCCACTTT. This codes for CASRPDRDGSPLHF.

The chain carries TRBV30 and TRBJ1-6; TRBD1 is a possible D gene (5 bases). Per germline, CDR1 GTSNPN and CDR2 SVGIG (reference sequence). CDR3 length: 19 residues. V lost 2 bases to trimming and J lost 0 bases, with 20 bases between them. The CDR3 coding sequence is TGTGCCTGGAGTTCCGACTACTCGACAGCCCGCTCCTATAATTCACCCCTCCACTTT. Its protein is CAWSSDYSTARSYNSPLHF.

The J gene is TRBJ2-7, the V gene TRBV5-1; D unclear. V was cut by 5 bases and J by 3 bases, with 6 bases left in between. Germline V gives CDR1 SGHRS, CDR2 YFSETQ. The CDR3 loop spans 11 amino acids. DNA of the CDR3: TGCGCCAGCAGGGGTTTCTACGAGCAGTACTTC. It translates to CASRGFYEQYF.

The rearrangement uses TRBV7-2 and TRBJ2-1; TRBD2 aligns across 11 bases. The CDR3 runs to 17 residues. Trimming took 4 bases from V and 4 from J; bases not matched to a gene: 9. Per germline, CDR1 SGHTA and CDR2 FQGNSA. CDR3 nucleotide sequence: TGTGCCAGCAGCTCGCCCGCGCTAGCGGGGGGATACAATGAGCAGTTCTTC. This sequence encodes CASSSPALAGGYNEQFF.

The chain uses TRBV25-1 and TRBJ1-4, with a weak D call TRBD1 (5 bases). Germline V lookup: CDR1 MGHDK, CDR2 SYGVNS. Trimming removed 8 bases at V and 1 base at J, with 14 bases between. The CDR3 extends over 15 amino acids. The CDR3: CASGGGYETNEKLFF. The CDR3 DNA sequence: TGTGCCAGCGGGGGAGGGTATGAAACTAATGAAAAACTGTTTTTT.

This chain connects TRBV19 to TRBJ2-7, with D tentatively TRBD1 or TRBD2 (5 bases each). The CDR3 sequence is 13 residues long. Germline CDR1 and CDR2: LNHDA and SQIVND (reference sequence). Deletions cut 6 bases from V and 2 bases from J, with 11 bases between. The CDR3 sequence is CASREGPTYEQYF. The CDR3 nucleotides read TGTGCCAGTAGAGAGGGGCCAACCTACGAGCAGTACTTC.

This chain connects TRBV5-4 to TRBJ2-2, with a possible D match to TRBD1 (6 bases). The V end was cut by 4 bases, the J end by 5 bases, with 15 bases between. The V gene's germline CDR1 is SGHNT and CDR2 YYREEE (reference sequence). The CDR3 is made up of 15 amino acids. CDR3 nucleotide sequence: TGTGCCAGCAGCGCCAGGGGTCCTTCAACCGGGGAGCTGTTTTTT. Translated, it gives CASSARGPSTGELFF.

The V call is TRBV7-3, the J call TRBJ2-1; D call uncertain. V shed 5 bases and J shed 0 bases, with 11 bases lying between them. The CDR3 has 15 residues. The germline CDR1 and CDR2 sequences are SGHTA and FQGTGA. In DNA form, the CDR3 reads TGTGCCAGCAGCCCTATTCCCAGCTCCTACAATGAGCAGTTCTTC. The encoded protein is CASSPIPSSYNEQFF.

The chain is built from TRBV25-1 and TRBJ2-1; D call uncertain. CDR1 and CDR2 (germline): MGHDK, SYGVNS. The CDR3 runs 16 residues. The ends were cut back, 3 bases at V and 1 base at J, with 13 bases in the middle. DNA of the CDR3: TGTGCCAGCAGTGATACCCCCCTCGGTTCCTACAATGAGCAGTTCTTC. This sequence encodes CASSDTPLGSYNEQFF.

The count of this clone is one. The genes are TRBV5-1 and TRBJ1-2; 8 bases align to TRBD1. CDR1 and CDR2 (germline): SGHRS, YFSETQ. After removal of 4 bases from V and 4 bases from J, the junction contained 6 bases not matched to a gene. This CDR3 is 14 amino acids long. The CDR3 region has the DNA TGCGCCAGCAGCATAGGACAGGGCATCTATGGCTACACCTTC. Translating it yields CASSIGQGIYGYTF.

The genes are TRBV6-5 and TRBJ2-2; 10 bases line up with TRBD2. V gave up 4 bases and J gave up 1 base; unmatched junction bases: 3. There are 16 residues in the CDR3. Germline assignment: CDR1 MNHEY and CDR2 SVGAGI. As DNA, the CDR3 is TGTGCCAGCAGTTTTCAGCGGGGGGGGAACACCGGGGAGCTGTTTTTT. This sequence encodes CASSFQRGGNTGELFF.

The chain employs TRBV6-7 and TRBJ2-7; D assignment may be TRBD1 or TRBD2 (6 bases each). TRBV6-7 has ORF status, its function being uncertain. V was shortened by 7 bases and J by 3 bases, with 25 bases between the two germline ends. The CDR3 is 17 residues long. CDR3 coding DNA: TGTGCCAGCACCACGGGGGCACCACTTGGTGATTTCTACGAGCAGTACTTC. Its translation is CASTTGAPLGDFYEQYF.

The V gene is TRBV18, the J gene TRBJ2-1; D is possibly TRBD2 (6 bases). Trimming took off 4 bases at V and 5 bases at J, with 9 bases between the two ends. The CDR3 covers 13 residues. Germline V gene lookup returns CDR1 KGHSH and CDR2 LQKENI. CDR3 region: CASSLPGDNEQFF. CDR3 sequence (DNA): TGTGCCAGCTCACTCCCGGGGGACAATGAGCAGTTCTTC.

Only one count was recorded for this clone. The chain is built from TRBV5-1 and TRBJ2-1; 10 nucleotides match TRBD1. The CDR3 extends over 18 amino acids. Germline lookup yields CDR1 SGHRS and CDR2 YFSETQ. V lost 0 bases and J lost 9; bases outside the gene matches: 15. This chain's CDR3 is CASSLDGRTGQGIGEQFF. DNA of the CDR3: TGCGCCAGCAGCTTGGATGGTCGTACGGGACAGGGGATCGGTGAGCAGTTCTTC.

V and J are TRBV12-3 or TRBV12-4 and TRBJ1-1; D remains unclear. V lost 5 bases, J lost 1 base, and 8 bases lay in between. The CDR3 covers 13 residues. The CDR3 coding sequence is TGTGCCAGCAGTCCTCAGAGGAACACTGAAGCTTTCTTT. It encodes CASSPQRNTEAFF.

In this sample, this clone turned up once. This chain links TRBV28 with TRBJ1-2, with D perhaps matching TRBD1 (6 bases). The CDR3 sequence is 14 residues long. V lost 3 bases and J lost 7, with 15 bases in between. The V gene's germline CDR1 is MDHEN and CDR2 SYDVKM. The CDR3 sequence: CASSFQGRLVGYTF. The DNA of the CDR3 is TGTGCCAGCAGTTTTCAGGGGCGCCTCGTTGGCTACACCTTC.

This clone appeared a single time. This rearrangement joins TRBV6-1 to TRBJ1-6; D not resolved. The CDR3 covers 16 residues. Per the germline V gene, CDR1 is MNHNS and CDR2 is SASEGT. V lost 4 bases, J lost 0 bases, and 10 bases lay in between. The CDR3 loop reads CASSVWVSSYNSPLHF. Here the CDR3 DNA reads TGTGCCAGCAGTGTATGGGTGAGCTCCTATAATTCACCCCTCCACTTT.

V usage is TRBV9 and J usage is TRBJ1-2, with a tentative D call TRBD1 (6 bases). V was pared by 2 bases and J by 4 bases, with 9 bases between. The length of the CDR3 is 13 residues. Germline CDR1 is SGDLS and CDR2 is YYNGEE. Written as DNA, the CDR3 is TGTGCCAGCAGCGTGGGGGCTGGCTATGGCTACACCTTC. Translation: CASSVGAGYGYTF.